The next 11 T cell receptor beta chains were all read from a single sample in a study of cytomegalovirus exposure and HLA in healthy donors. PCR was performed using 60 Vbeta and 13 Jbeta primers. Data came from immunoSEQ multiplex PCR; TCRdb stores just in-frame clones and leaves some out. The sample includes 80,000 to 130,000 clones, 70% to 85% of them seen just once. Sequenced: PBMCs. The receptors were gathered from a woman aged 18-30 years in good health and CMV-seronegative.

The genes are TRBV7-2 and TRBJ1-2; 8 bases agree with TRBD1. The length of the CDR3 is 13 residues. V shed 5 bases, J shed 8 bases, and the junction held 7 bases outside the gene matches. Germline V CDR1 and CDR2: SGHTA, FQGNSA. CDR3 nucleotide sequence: TGTGCCAGCAGCACAGACAGGGGAGGCGGCTACACCTTC. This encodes CASSTDRGGGYTF.

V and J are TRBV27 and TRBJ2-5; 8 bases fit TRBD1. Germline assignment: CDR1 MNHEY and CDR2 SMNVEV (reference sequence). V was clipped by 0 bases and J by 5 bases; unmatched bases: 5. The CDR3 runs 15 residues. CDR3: CASSLSRTGRETQYF. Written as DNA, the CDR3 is TGTGCCAGCAGTTTATCACGGACAGGGCGGGAGACCCAGTACTTC.

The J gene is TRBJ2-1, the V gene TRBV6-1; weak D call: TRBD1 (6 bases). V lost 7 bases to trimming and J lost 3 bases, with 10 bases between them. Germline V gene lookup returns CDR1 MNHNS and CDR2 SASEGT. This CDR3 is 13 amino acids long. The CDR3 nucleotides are TGTGCCAGCACTGGGGGCCGCTACAATGAGCAGTTCTTC. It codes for CASTGGRYNEQFF.

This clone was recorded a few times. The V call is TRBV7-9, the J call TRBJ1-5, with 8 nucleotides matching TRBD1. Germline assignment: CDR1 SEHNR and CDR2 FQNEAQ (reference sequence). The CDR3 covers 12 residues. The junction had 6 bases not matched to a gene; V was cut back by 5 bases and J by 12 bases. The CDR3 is CASSPGGDIQHF. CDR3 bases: TGTGCCAGCAGCCCAGGGGGCGACATCCAGCATTTT.

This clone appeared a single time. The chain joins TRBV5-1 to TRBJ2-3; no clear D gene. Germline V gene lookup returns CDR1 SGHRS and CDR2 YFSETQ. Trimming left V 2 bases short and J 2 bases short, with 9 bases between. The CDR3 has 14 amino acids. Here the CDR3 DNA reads TGCGCCAGCAGCTTATTGTCCCTCACAGATACGCAGTATTTT. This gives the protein CASSLLSLTDTQYF. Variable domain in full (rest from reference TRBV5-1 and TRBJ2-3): KAGVTQTPRYLIKTRGQQVTLSCSPISGHRSVSWYQQTPGQGLQFLFEYFSETQRNKGNFPGRFSGRQFSNSRSEMNVSTLELGDSALYLCASSLLSLTDTQYFGPGTRLTVL.

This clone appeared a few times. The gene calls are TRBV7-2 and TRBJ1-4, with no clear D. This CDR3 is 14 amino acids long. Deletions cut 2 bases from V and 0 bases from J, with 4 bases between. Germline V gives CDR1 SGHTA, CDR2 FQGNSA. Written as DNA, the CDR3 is TGTGCCAGCAGCTTAACTGCAACTAATGAAAAACTGTTTTTT. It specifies CASSLTATNEKLFF.

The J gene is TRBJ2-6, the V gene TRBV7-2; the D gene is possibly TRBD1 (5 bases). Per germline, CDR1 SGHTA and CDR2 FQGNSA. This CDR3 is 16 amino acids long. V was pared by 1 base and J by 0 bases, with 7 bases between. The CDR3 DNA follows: TGTGCCAGCAGCTTAGTGGGGCTCTCTGGGGCCAACGTCCTGACTTTC. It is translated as CASSLVGLSGANVLTF.

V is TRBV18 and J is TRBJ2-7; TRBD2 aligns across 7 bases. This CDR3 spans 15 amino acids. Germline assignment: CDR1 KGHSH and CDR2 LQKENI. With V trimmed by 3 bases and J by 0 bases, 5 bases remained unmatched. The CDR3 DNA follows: TGTGCCAGCTCACCTGGGCGGGGGAGCTCCTACGAGCAGTACTTC. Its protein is CASSPGRGSSYEQYF.

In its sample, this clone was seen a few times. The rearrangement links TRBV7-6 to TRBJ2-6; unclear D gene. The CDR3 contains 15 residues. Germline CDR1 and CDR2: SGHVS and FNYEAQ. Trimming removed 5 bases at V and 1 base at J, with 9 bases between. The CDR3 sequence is CASSPLPSGANVLTF. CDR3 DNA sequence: TGTGCCAGCAGCCCCCTTCCTTCTGGGGCCAACGTCCTGACTTTC.

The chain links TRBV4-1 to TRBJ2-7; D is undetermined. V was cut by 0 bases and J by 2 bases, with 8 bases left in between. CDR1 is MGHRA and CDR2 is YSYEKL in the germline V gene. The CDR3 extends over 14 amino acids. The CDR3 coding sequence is TGCGCCAGCAGCCAAGAGAGAAACGCCTACGAGCAGTACTTC. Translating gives CASSQERNAYEQYF.

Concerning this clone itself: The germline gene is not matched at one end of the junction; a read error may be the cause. The CDR3 coding sequence is TGTTCCAGCAGCCATCAACAGGGGGCTGAAGCTTTCTTT. This translates into CSSSHQQGAEAFF. This sequence joins TRBV7-9 and TRBJ1-1, with TRBD1 matching 8 bases. Germline V gene data show CDR1 as SEHNR and CDR2 as FQNEAQ (reference sequence). The CDR3 runs to 13 residues.